This T cell receptor (beta chain) was sequenced in a study of blood T cell repertoires in COVID-19. Trimming cost V 6 bases and J 3 bases, with 16 bases left between them. The germline V gene encodes CDR1 MGHRA and CDR2 YSYEKL. The CDR3 consists of 15 residues. Generated by immunoSEQ multiplex PCR, the TCRdb table keeps only in-frame clones and is missing some. This sample has about 170,000 clones, with 82% found just once. Specimen: peripheral blood. V is TRBV4-1 and J is TRBJ2-3; TRBD2 is a possible D gene (6 bases). This clonotype was obtained from a woman aged 80 or over with active or convalescent COVID-19. DNA for the CDR3: TGCGCCAGCAGACCGCGAGCGGGCCTGACAGATACGCAGTATTTT. Its protein product is CASRPRAGLTDTQYF.